Each of the 23 T cell receptor beta chains below was sequenced from the same sample in a study of response to subunit inactivated influenza vaccine. One entry per CDR3 protein, called by TCRdb with MiXCR from the RT-PCR reads. This table has 750,000 to 850,000 distinct CDR3 sequences, 15% to 20% appearing once. The material sequenced was PBMCs from blood, taken about 5 days after vaccination. All receptors derive from a man over 45 who received an inactivated influenza vaccine.

In this sample, this clonotype turned up a few times. The chain uses TRBV12-3 or TRBV12-4 and TRBJ1-1; TRBD1 aligns across 8 bases. There are 15 residues in the CDR3. The V gene end was trimmed by 5 bases and the J gene end by 0 bases; junction bases not matched to a gene: 5. CDR3 residues: CASSSRTGLNTEAFF. As DNA, the CDR3 is TGTGCCAGCAGTAGCCGGACAGGGTTGAACACTGAAGCTTTCTTT.

This clonotype was counted between two and nine times. The genes are TRBV20-1 and TRBJ2-1; D unresolved. V was cut by 6 bases and J by 0 bases, with 12 bases left in between. CDR1 is DFQATT and CDR2 is SNEGSKA in the germline V gene (reference sequence). The CDR3 contains 14 residues. The CDR3 loop is CSAGAESSYNEQFF. The CDR3 DNA sequence: TGCAGTGCCGGAGCCGAGAGCTCCTACAATGAGCAGTTCTTC.

This chain joins TRBV5-1 and TRBJ2-7; TRBD2 matches 10 bases. The V and J ends lost 0 bases and 4 bases, in that order; junction bases with no gene match: 10. The germline V gene has CDR1 SGHRS and CDR2 YFSETQ. The CDR3 extends over 17 amino acids. In DNA form, the CDR3 reads TGCGCCAGCAGCTTGGGAGGGTCTAGCGGGAGTTCGTACGAGCAGTACTTC. This gives the protein CASSLGGSSGSSYEQYF.

The count of this clonotype is one. CDR3 sequence: CASQGLAGTDTQYF. CDR3 DNA sequence: TGTGCCAGTCAGGGACTAGCGGGGACAGATACGCAGTATTTT. The chain links TRBV7-6 to TRBJ2-3; 13 bases map to TRBD2. Germline CDR1 SGHVS, CDR2 FNYEAQ. The CDR3 loop spans 14 amino acids. The J segment lost 3 bases and the V segment lost 9 bases, leaving 3 bases of the junction unmatched.

This clonotype was counted many times. V gene TRBV29-1 combines with J gene TRBJ2-3; D is undetermined. Germline assignment: CDR1 SQVTM and CDR2 ANQGSEA. This CDR3 is built from 11 residues. V was cut by 3 bases and J by 0 bases, with 1 base left in between. The CDR3 here is CSVDSTDTQYF. The CDR3 DNA follows: TGCAGCGTTGACAGCACAGATACGCAGTATTTT.

The sample holds many counts of this clonotype. J is TRBJ2-5 and V is TRBV7-8; TRBD1 aligns across 8 bases. The germline V gene has CDR1 SGHVS and CDR2 FQNEAQ. Trimming at V came to 5 bases and at J to 14 bases, leaving 10 bases not matched to a gene. The CDR3 consists of 12 residues. CDR3 sequence reads: CASSMPGGVRYF. The CDR3 nucleotides are TGTGCCAGCAGCATGCCAGGGGGCGTACGTTACTTC.

The chain joins TRBV7-2 to TRBJ2-1, with 11 bases lining up with TRBD2. The germline V gene has CDR1 SGHTA and CDR2 FQGNSA. The trim removed 0 bases at V and 10 bases at J, leaving 11 bases unmatched. The CDR3 is 17 amino acids. CDR3 DNA: TGTGCCAGCAGCTTAGCGGTGGTAGCGGGAGGGACGGGGGAGCAGTTCTTC. Amino acid sequence: CASSLAVVAGGTGEQFF.

J is TRBJ2-5 and V is TRBV21-1; the tabulated D call, TRBD2, remains unverified against the DNA. TRBV21-1 is designated a pseudogene. This CDR3 is built from 18 residues. The CDR3 DNA reads as TGTGCCAGCAGCAGGCTGCCTAGCGGGAGGGCCCCCGAAGAGACCCAGTACTTC. Protein sequence: CASSRLPSGRAPEETQYF.

This clonotype was counted only a few times. CDR3: CSARGNSGRSHEQYF. The CDR3 DNA reads TGCAGTGCTAGAGGAAATAGCGGGAGGTCCCACGAGCAGTACTTC. This chain connects TRBV20-1 to TRBJ2-7; 10 bases map to TRBD2. The J segment lost 5 bases and the V segment lost 1 base, leaving 8 bases of the junction unmatched. This CDR3 has 15 amino acids. Germline-derived CDR1 and CDR2 are DFQATT and SNEGSKA (reference sequence).

J is TRBJ2-7 and V is TRBV6-6; D is possibly TRBD1 or TRBD2 (5 bases each). Germline CDR1 is MNHNY and CDR2 is SVGAGI (reference sequence). The CDR3 sequence is 13 residues long. The CDR3 is CAPARDLSYEQYF. CDR3 sequence (DNA): TGTGCTCCAGCCCGGGACCTTTCCTACGAGCAGTACTTC.

This clonotype appeared a few times. The V gene is TRBV28, the J gene TRBJ2-5; TRBD1 matches at 10 bases. The CDR3 consists of 15 residues. The J segment lost 1 base and the V segment lost 6 bases, leaving 5 bases of the junction unmatched. Germline V gene lookup returns CDR1 MDHEN and CDR2 SYDVKM. The CDR3 coding sequence is TGTGCCAGCAGACCGGGACAGGGGTTCCAAGAGACCCAGTACTTC. This encodes CASRPGQGFQETQYF.

The gene calls are TRBV18 and TRBJ2-1; a possible D gene is TRBD1 (6 bases). V lost 5 bases, J lost 1 base, and 9 bases lay in between. This CDR3 spans 14 amino acids. Germline V gives CDR1 KGHSH, CDR2 LQKENI. CDR3 residues: CASSAGVSYNEQFF. The CDR3 DNA reads TGTGCCAGCTCAGCAGGGGTTTCCTACAATGAGCAGTTCTTC.

The chain has TRBV6-6 and TRBJ1-1; D not certain. Germline values: CDR1 MNHNY, CDR2 SVGAGI (reference sequence). The CDR3 has 12 amino acids. V gave up 5 bases and J gave up 3 bases, with 7 bases separating them. The chain's CDR3 is CASSPKYTEAFF. DNA for the CDR3: TGTGCCAGCAGTCCCAAGTACACTGAAGCTTTCTTT.

The chain employs TRBV12-3 or TRBV12-4 and TRBJ2-3; 10 nucleotides match TRBD2. The CDR3 length is 20 residues. With 3 bases clipped from V and 4 bases from J, the junction kept 19 bases outside the gene matches. The CDR3 is CASSFLAASGGGPWADTQYF. The CDR3 DNA follows: TGTGCCAGCAGTTTTCTCGCAGCTAGCGGGGGAGGCCCATGGGCAGATACGCAGTATTTT.

This rearrangement joins TRBV29-1 to TRBJ1-1; TRBD1 might be the D (5 bases). The V gene lost 7 bases and the J gene lost 4 bases, with 13 bases spanning the gap. Germline-derived CDR1 and CDR2 are SQVTM and ANQGSEA. The length of the CDR3 is 12 residues. Written as DNA, the CDR3 is TGCAGCGCTACCACTGGGGGCACTGAAGCTTTCTTT. Its translation is CSATTGGTEAFF.

The chain carries TRBV28 and TRBJ1-5; the D gene is possibly TRBD1 (5 bases). V lost 6 bases to trimming and J lost 7 bases, with 16 bases between them. CDR1 and CDR2 from the germline V gene are MDHEN and SYDVKM. This CDR3 region has 14 residues. The CDR3 DNA sequence: TGTGCCAGCAGAGCCTACGGGACGAGCCAGCCCCAGCATTTT. It translates to CASRAYGTSQPQHF.

The CDR3 sequence is CASSESGGSSYNEQFF. The CDR3 bases are TGTGCCAGCAGTGAATCCGGGGGTTCGTCCTACAATGAGCAGTTCTTC. The chain has TRBV25-1 and TRBJ2-1; D is possibly TRBD2 (6 bases). Trimming took off 1 base at V and 1 base at J, with 11 bases between the two ends. Germline CDR1 MGHDK, CDR2 SYGVNS. CDR3 size: 16 residues. Full variable domain (missing parts from reference TRBV25-1 and TRBJ2-1): EADIYQTPRYLVIGTGKKITLECSQTMGHDKMYWYQQDPGMELHLIHYSYGVNSTEKGDLSSESTVSRIRTEHFPLTLESARPSHTSQYLCASSESGGSSYNEQFFGPGTRLTVL.

A word on this clonotype: No conserved phenylalanine or tryptophan ends this CDR3, so it is likely a read error. No DNA is shown, since the ends of the CDR3 on it are uncertain; the CDR3 is the one TCRdb lists. The chain couples TRBV12-3 or TRBV12-4 to TRBJ2-7; the listed D gene, TRBD2, was not tested against the DNA. The CDR3 sequence runs 13 residues, both termini included. The CDR3 reads CASSNTPGGVLSI.

There are many counts of this clonotype. This rearrangement joins TRBV7-9 to TRBJ1-5; D may be TRBD1 (5 bases). The germline gives CDR1 SEHNR, CDR2 FQNEAQ (reference sequence). V was shortened by 1 base and J by 8 bases, with 6 bases between the two germline ends. The CDR3 consists of 12 residues. In DNA, the CDR3 is TGTGCCAGCAGCTTAGGGGGGGAGCCCCAGCATTTT. This codes for CASSLGGEPQHF.

This clonotype was recorded a few times. The chain is built from TRBV18 and TRBJ2-1, with no clear D. V was shortened by 1 base and J by 0 bases, with 10 bases between the two germline ends. This CDR3 has 16 residues. CDR1 and CDR2 from the germline V gene are KGHSH and LQKENI. CDR3 sequence (DNA): TGTGCCAGCTCACCACAGGAATTTAGCTCCTACAATGAGCAGTTCTTC. Translating it yields CASSPQEFSSYNEQFF.

In this sample, this clonotype turned up a few times. The chain carries TRBV9 and TRBJ2-7; unclear D gene. The germline V and J ends were trimmed by 4 bases and 0 bases, with 14 bases remaining between them. The CDR3 runs 15 residues. Germline V CDR1 and CDR2: SGDLS, YYNGEE. The CDR3 nucleotides are TGTGCCAGCAGCTCCTCCCAGGAGCTCTCCTACGAGCAGTACTTC. It encodes CASSSSQELSYEQYF.

V usage is TRBV6-1 and J usage is TRBJ2-2; 7 bases fit TRBD1. Trimming took 6 bases from V and 5 from J; bases not matched to a gene: 15. The CDR3 is 17 residues long. Germline V gene data show CDR1 as MNHNS and CDR2 as SASEGT. CDR3 bases: TGTGCCAGCAGGGATGACGGACAGGAGCCGGGGACCGGGGAGCTGTTTTTT. It is translated as CASRDDGQEPGTGELFF.

This clonotype turned up a few times. This chain links TRBV5-1 with TRBJ2-7; unclear D gene. The germline V gene encodes CDR1 SGHRS and CDR2 YFSETQ. V shed 4 bases and J shed 1 base, with 9 bases lying between them. The CDR3 totals 13 residues. CDR3 in amino acids: CASSGVASYEQYF. Written as DNA, the CDR3 is TGCGCCAGCAGCGGCGTGGCTTCCTACGAGCAGTACTTC.